The rows below give T cell receptor beta chains drawn from one sample of a study of T-cell memory formation after mild COVID-19. Each CDR3 protein is one row after TCRdb ran MiXCR on the 5' RACE reads. The sample lists 210,000 or so distinct CDR3 sequences; about 16% were seen once. Sequenced input: PBMCs or a T cell subset sorted from them (not recorded which). The receptors shown here come from an adult woman who had mild COVID-19 (a few samples of this study predate the infection). Cell type and time point are not known. The CDR3 runs from the conserved cysteine through the conserved F or W. Each record gives: D gene, clone size, V gene, J gene, CDR3 protein, CDR3 DNA. A D gene is named only where the DNA matches it firmly. For some rows the clone size is stated as once, few or many, or as a class when expanded; others skip it.

>.|many|TRBV20-1|TRBJ1-1
CSASRGGSGTEAFF
TGCAGTGCTAGTCGAGGGGGGTCAGGGACTGAAGCTTTCTTT
>TRBD2|few|TRBV5-1|TRBJ2-2
CASRTSGALRAGELFF
TGCGCCAGCCGGACTAGCGGGGCCCTCCGCGCCGGGGAGCTGTTTTTT
>.|.|TRBV7-9|TRBJ2-5
CASSVAGAQETQYF
TGTGCCAGCAGCGTAGCTGGGGCCCAAGAGACCCAGTACTTC
>.|few|TRBV9|TRBJ2-7
CASSPQSISSEQYF
TGTGCCAGCAGCCCACAATCCATCAGTTCCGAGCAGTACTTC
>.|few|TRBV25-1|TRBJ2-2
CASSSRSAGELFF
TGTGCCAGCAGTTCCCGTTCTGCCGGGGAGCTGTTTTTT
>.|few|TRBV5-1|TRBJ1-1
CASSFSGTRNTEAFF
TGCGCCAGCAGCTTTTCCGGGACGAGGAACACTGAAGCTTTCTTT
>.|.|TRBV3-1|TRBJ1-1
CASSQRPGALNTEAFF
TGTGCCAGCAGCCAACGTCCGGGGGCATTGAACACTGAAGCTTTCTTT
>.|.|TRBV2|TRBJ2-5
CASRNREETQYF
TGTGCCAGCAGAAACAGGGAAGAGACCCAGTACTTC
>.|.|TRBV5-1|TRBJ2-5
CASTGEGRETQYF
TGCGCCAGCACCGGAGAGGGTCGAGAGACCCAGTACTTC
>.|.|TRBV10-3|TRBJ1-2
CAITKGSGYTF
TGTGCCATCACTAAGGGGTCTGGCTACACCTTC
>TRBD2|few|TRBV5-1|TRBJ2-7
CASSRTGGGSYEQYF
TGCGCCAGCAGCAGAACGGGAGGGGGATCCTACGAGCAGTACTTC
>.|many|TRBV5-4|TRBJ2-5
CASSRYQETQYF
TGTGCCAGCAGCCGCTACCAAGAGACCCAGTACTTC
>.|.|TRBV12-3/TRBV12-4|TRBJ2-1
CASSLVAGLGVLGEQFF
TGTGCCAGCAGTTTAGTTGCAGGCCTAGGGGTTCTTGGTGAGCAGTTCTTC
>.|.|TRBV12-3/TRBV12-4|TRBJ1-5
CASSFRQGNQPQHF
TGTGCCAGCAGCTTTCGACAGGGCAATCAGCCCCAGCATTTT
>.|few|TRBV5-1|TRBJ2-6
CASSLDGNSGANVLTF
TGCGCCAGCAGCTTGGACGGCAACTCTGGGGCCAACGTCCTGACTTTC
>TRBD2|few|TRBV5-1|TRBJ2-3
CASSSLTSGGSDTQYF
TGCGCCAGCAGCTCCCTAACTAGCGGGGGGTCAGATACGCAGTATTTT
>.|many|TRBV7-3|TRBJ1-1
CASSPQAGVTEAFF
TGTGCCAGCAGCCCCCAGGCAGGAGTCACTGAAGCTTTCTTT
>TRBD2|few|TRBV2|TRBJ2-1
CASSSGGHLRQFF
TGTGCCAGCAGTTCGGGGGGGCACCTCCGCCAGTTCTTC
>TRBD2|few|TRBV5-1|TRBJ2-1
CASSSRGGSYNEQFF
TGCGCCAGCAGCTCGCGGGGCGGGAGTTACAATGAGCAGTTCTTC
>.|many|TRBV25-1|TRBJ2-4
CASSDSGTAKNIQYF
TGTGCCAGCAGTGACTCCGGGACAGCCAAAAACATTCAGTACTTC
>.|.|TRBV6-1|TRBJ2-3
CASILGSATDTQYF
.
>TRBD2|many|TRBV7-6|TRBJ2-1
CASSLDAGVGYEQFF
TGTGCCAGCAGCTTAGACGCGGGAGTGGGTTATGAGCAGTTCTTC
>.|few|TRBV5-1|TRBJ2-7
CASSGSLAGISYEQYF
TGCGCCAGCAGCGGATCTCTGGCGGGTATCTCCTACGAGCAGTACTTC
>.|.|TRBV29-1|TRBJ2-5
CSPKGEGETQYF
TGCAGCCCTAAGGGGGAGGGGGAGACCCAGTACTTC
>TRBD2|many|TRBV20-1|TRBJ2-3
CSARDGRAADTQYF
TGCAGTGCTAGAGACGGGAGGGCCGCAGATACGCAGTATTTT
>.|few|TRBV7-8|TRBJ2-7
CASSLVPASYEQYF
TGTGCCAGCAGCTTAGTTCCGGCCTCCTACGAGCAGTACTTC
>.|few|TRBV4-1|TRBJ2-7
CASSQDMATVSYEQYF
TGCGCCAGCAGCCAAGATATGGCGACGGTCTCCTACGAGCAGTACTTC
>TRBD2|few|TRBV4-1|TRBJ2-7
CASSQEGGVYEQYF
TGCGCCAGCAGCCAAGAGGGAGGGGTCTACGAGCAGTACTTC
>TRBD1|many|TRBV11-2|TRBJ2-3
CASSRFRQGAAADTQYF
TGTGCCAGCAGCCGTTTCCGACAGGGGGCGGCGGCGGATACGCAGTATTTT
>.|.|TRBV12-3/TRBV12-4|TRBJ2-1
CASTWGIEQFF
TGTGCCAGCACCTGGGGTATTGAGCAGTTCTTC